This T cell receptor beta chain appears in the sequencing data of a study of identical twins. The study's findings and limits: Models underestimated out-of-frame TCR alpha sharing in monozygotic twins.

Per the germline V gene, CDR1 is KGHDR and CDR2 is SFDVKD. This CDR3 contains 15 residues. Germline trimming cut 0 bases from V and 2 bases from J; bases unmatched to any gene: 3. There are a few counts of this clonotype. The antigen remains unidentified. Unique molecular identifiers were present on the cDNA, and a universal primer site came from template switching. TCRdb re-called the 5' RACE reads through MiXCR, storing one row per CDR3 protein. The repertoire includes around 1.7 million distinct CDR3 sequences, roughly 35% of them detected once, and approximately 0.25% sits in the top ten. Source material: cord blood. The TCR was taken from a newborn girl in good health. V and J are TRBV24-1 and TRBJ2-7; 7 bases align to TRBD2. In DNA form, the CDR3 reads TGTGCCACCAGTGATTTGCCGGGGGGACCCTACGAGCAGTACTTC. It is translated as CATSDLPGGPYEQYF.